This T cell receptor (beta chain) came from a study of T cell repertoires in cytomegalovirus infection. General observations from the study: Clonotypes of TCR beta that were HLA-C-restricted and CMV-specific dominated the ex vivo response.

The CDR3 loop spans 14 amino acids. Trimming took off 6 bases at V and 9 bases at J, with 18 bases between the two ends. The germline V gene encodes CDR1 SGHTA and CDR2 FQGNSA. Via MiXCR, TCRdb re-called the reads, giving one row per CDR3 protein. The data contain 450,000 to 600,000 distinct CDR3 sequences, 33% of them seen just once; the ten biggest clones take up around a sixth. In this sample, this clonotype turned up many times. The antigen remains undetermined. The source was cultured PBMCs, collected from culture after CMV antigen stimulation. This sequence was found in a human donor in good health (CMV status not recorded). Some clones in this sample may be carry-over from other donors' samples. The V gene is TRBV7-2, the J gene TRBJ2-1, with D possibly called TRBD1 or TRBD2 (5 bases each). In DNA form, the CDR3 reads TGTGCCAGCAGTACAGGACTCCTCGGCGGTGAGCAGTTCTTC. Protein: CASSTGLLGGEQFF.